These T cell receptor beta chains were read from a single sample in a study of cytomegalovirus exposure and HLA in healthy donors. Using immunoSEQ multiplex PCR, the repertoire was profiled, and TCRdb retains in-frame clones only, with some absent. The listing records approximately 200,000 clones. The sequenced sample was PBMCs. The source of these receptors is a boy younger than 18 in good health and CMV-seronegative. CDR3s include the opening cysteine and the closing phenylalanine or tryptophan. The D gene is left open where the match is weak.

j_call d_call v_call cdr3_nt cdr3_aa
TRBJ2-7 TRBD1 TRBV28 TGTGCCAGCAGATCCTCCGGGACAGGCTCCTACGAGCAGTACTTC CASRSSGTGSYEQYF
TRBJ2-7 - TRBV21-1 TGTGCCAGCAGCAAAGATACCCCAGGGGACCCCTCCTACGAGCAGTACTTC CASSKDTPGDPSYEQYF
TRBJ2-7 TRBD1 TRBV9 TGTGCCAGCAGCGAGGCCGGACAGGGGATCTACGAGCAGTACTTC CASSEAGQGIYEQYF
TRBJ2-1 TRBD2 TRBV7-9 TGTGCCAGCAGACCCTCCACGGCGGGGGTGAACAATGAGCAGTTCTTC CASRPSTAGVNNEQFF
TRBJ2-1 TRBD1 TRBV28 TGTGCCAGCTCCCTCCGGGACAGGGCCTACAATGAGCAGTTCTTC CASSLRDRAYNEQFF
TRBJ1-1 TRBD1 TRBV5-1 TGCGCCACCCGGACAGGGGGCCACACTGAAGCTTTCTTT CATRTGGHTEAFF
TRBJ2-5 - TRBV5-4 TGTGCCAGCAGCACACGTCCCGGGGGGCGCGTAGGGGTAGAGACCCAGTACTTC CASSTRPGGRVGVETQYF
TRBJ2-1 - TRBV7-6 TGTGCCAGCAGCTATCAACAAACCAATGAGCAGTTCTTC CASSYQQTNEQFF
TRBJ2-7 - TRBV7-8 TGTGCCAGCAGCTTAGTCGGTTACGAGCAGTACTTC CASSLVGYEQYF
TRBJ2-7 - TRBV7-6 TGTGCCAGCAGCCCCCTTGGCCAGGGCTCCTACGAGCAGTACTTC CASSPLGQGSYEQYF
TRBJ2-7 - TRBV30 TGTGCCTGGATTAGGGGCCCCGGCGGCGAGCAGTACTTC CAWIRGPGGEQYF
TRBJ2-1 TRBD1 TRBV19 TGTGCCAGTAGCGGAACAGGGGATCCCTTGCATGAGCAGTTCTTC CASSGTGDPLHEQFF
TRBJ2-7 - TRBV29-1 TGCAGCGTTGAAGATTCAACGGTCTCCTACGAGCAGTACTTC CSVEDSTVSYEQYF
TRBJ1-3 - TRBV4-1 TGCGCCAGCAGCCAAGATAACAGGGAGTACACCATATATTTT CASSQDNREYTIYF
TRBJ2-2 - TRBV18 TGTGCCAGCTCACAACCGACAGGAAGAAACACCGGGGAGCTGTTTTTT CASSQPTGRNTGELFF
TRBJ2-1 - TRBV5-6 TGTGCCAGCAGCTTGACCAGGACAGTCGTAAATGAGCAGTTCTTC CASSLTRTVVNEQFF
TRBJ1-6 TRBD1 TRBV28 TGTGCCAGCAGCCCCGGGACAGGGAATTCACCCCTCCACTTT CASSPGTGNSPLHF
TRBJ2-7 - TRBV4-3 TGCGCCAGCAGCCTATCCGGGACAAATGACTACGAGCAGTACTTC CASSLSGTNDYEQYF
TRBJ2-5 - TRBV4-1 TGCGCCAGCAGCCAAGACCCACAGGGTTCGGAGACCCAGTACTTC CASSQDPQGSETQYF